Sequencing of this T cell receptor beta chain was carried out in a study of blood T cell repertoires in COVID-19. Method: immunoSEQ multiplex PCR; TCRdb's copy keeps in-frame clones and lacks some. The repertoire has about 130,000 clones, around 80% of them found once; the top ten carry more than 5%. The CDR3 extends over 14 amino acids. In germline, CDR1 is PRHDT, CDR2 FYEKMQ (reference sequence). V was pared by 1 base and J by 7 bases, with 13 bases between. This clone has more than one count but fewer than ten. This clonotype was sampled from a woman between 50 and 59 years old who had recovered from COVID-19. The chain recombines TRBV13 with TRBJ1-2, with D possibly being TRBD1 (5 bases). The sequencing input was PBMCs or T cells enriched from blood (not recorded which). The CDR3, as DNA: TGTGCCAGCAGCTTAGAGCAGGGTGCTTTTGGCTACACCTTC. Residues: CASSLEQGAFGYTF. Full variable domain (remainder filled in from reference TRBV13 and TRBJ1-2): AAGVIQSPRHLIKEKRETATLKCYPIPRHDTVYWYQQGPGQDPQFLISFYEKMQSDKGSIPDRFSAQQFSDYHSELNMSSLELGDSALYFCASSLEQGAFGYTFGSGTRLTVV.